This TCR beta chain was obtained from a study of cytomegalovirus exposure and HLA in healthy donors. Points from the study as a whole: As a later analysis showed, a missense DCLRE1C variant was linked to trimming of TCR beta V- and J-genes. The authors later found most CMV-associated TCR beta chains appeared HLA-restricted.

Comment on this clone: Its antigen is not identified.

The V end lost 5 bases, the J end lost 6 bases, and 7 bases lay between the germline ends. The CDR3 extends over 11 amino acids. Germline-derived CDR1 and CDR2 are MNHEY and SVGAGI. PCR used 60 Vbeta primers and 13 Jbeta primers. Libraries were prepared by immunoSEQ multiplex PCR; TCRdb keeps only in-frame clonotypes and omits some of them. The repertoire holds hundreds of thousands of clones, with approximately 90% as singletons. The sequenced sample consisted of PBMCs. This sequence was found in a woman younger than 30 in good health and CMV-seronegative. This rearrangement joins TRBV6-5 to TRBJ1-2; D is unresolved. The CDR3 bases are TGTGCCAGCAGTAACCAGAATGGCTACACCTTC. Its protein is CASSNQNGYTF.